This TCR beta chain was profiled in a study of tumor-infiltrating lymphocytes in localized non-small cell lung cancer. Background on the study: From each patient, both tumor and uninvolved lung, non-adjacent to tumor, were sampled. The study, taken as a whole, reports: Different pieces of the same tissue went to different assays, confounding technical variation with intratumor heterogeneity. Tumor T-cell fraction from TCR sequencing was not associated with recurrence-free survival (p = 0.61).

Details on this clone: Its target is unknown.

Only in-frame clones appear in the TCRdb table, and some are missing; sequencing was by immunoSEQ multiplex PCR. The sample has around 16,000 clones; under 75% are singletons. CDR1 is SQVTM and CDR2 is ANQGSEA in the germline V gene. The CDR3 sequence is 13 residues long. Trimming took 7 bases from V and 6 from J; bases not matched to a gene: 11. This sequence originates from a human donor with non-small cell lung cancer. The V gene is TRBV29-1, the J gene TRBJ1-2; TRBD1 matches 7 bases. The sequenced sample was lung tumor tissue. CDR3 sequence (DNA): TGCAGCGCATTACGGGACAGCACGGATGGCTACACCTTC. Translation: CSALRDSTDGYTF. The whole variable domain, remainder taken from reference TRBV29-1 and TRBJ1-2, is SAVISQKPSRDICQRGTSLTIQCQVDSQVTMMFWYRQQPGQSLTLIATANQGSEATYESGFVIDKFPISRPNLTFSTLTVSNMSPEDSSIYLCSALRDSTDGYTFGSGTRLTVV.